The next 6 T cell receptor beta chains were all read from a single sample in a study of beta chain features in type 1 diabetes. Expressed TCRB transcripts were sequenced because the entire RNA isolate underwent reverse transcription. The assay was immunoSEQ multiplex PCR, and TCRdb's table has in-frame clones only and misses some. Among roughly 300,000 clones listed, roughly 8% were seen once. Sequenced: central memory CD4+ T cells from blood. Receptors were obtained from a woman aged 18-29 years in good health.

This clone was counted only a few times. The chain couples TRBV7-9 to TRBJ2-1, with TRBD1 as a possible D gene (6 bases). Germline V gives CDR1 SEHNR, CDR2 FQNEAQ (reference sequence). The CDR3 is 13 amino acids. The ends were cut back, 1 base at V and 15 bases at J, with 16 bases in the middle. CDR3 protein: CASSLEGHLRPFF. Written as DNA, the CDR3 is TGTGCCAGCAGCTTAGAGGGACACCTTCGTCCGTTCTTC.

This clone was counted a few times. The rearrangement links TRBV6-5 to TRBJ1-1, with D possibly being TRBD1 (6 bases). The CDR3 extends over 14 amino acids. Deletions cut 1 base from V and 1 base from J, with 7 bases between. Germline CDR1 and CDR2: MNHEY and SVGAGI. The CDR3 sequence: CASSYWGQNTEAFF. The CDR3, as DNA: TGTGCCAGCAGTTACTGGGGACAGAACACTGAAGCTTTCTTT.

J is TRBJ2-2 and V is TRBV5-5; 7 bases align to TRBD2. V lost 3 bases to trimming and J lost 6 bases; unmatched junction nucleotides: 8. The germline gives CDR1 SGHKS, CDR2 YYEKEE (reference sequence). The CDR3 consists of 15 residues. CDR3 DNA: TGTGCCAGCAGCTCGGAGGGGAGGGCCCCCGGGGAGCTGTTTTTT. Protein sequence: CASSSEGRAPGELFF.

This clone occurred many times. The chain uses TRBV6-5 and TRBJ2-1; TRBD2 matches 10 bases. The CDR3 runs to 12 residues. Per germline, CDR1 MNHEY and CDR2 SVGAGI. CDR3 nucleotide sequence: TGTGTGTCCAGCGGGAGGGACAATGAGCAGTTCTTC. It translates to CVSSGRDNEQFF.

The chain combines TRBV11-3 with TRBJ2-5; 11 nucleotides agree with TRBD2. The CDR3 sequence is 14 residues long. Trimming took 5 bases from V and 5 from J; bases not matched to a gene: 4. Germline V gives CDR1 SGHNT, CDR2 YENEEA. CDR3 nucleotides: TGTGCCAGCAGCGAACTAGCGGGAGATGAGACCCAGTACTTC. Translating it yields CASSELAGDETQYF.

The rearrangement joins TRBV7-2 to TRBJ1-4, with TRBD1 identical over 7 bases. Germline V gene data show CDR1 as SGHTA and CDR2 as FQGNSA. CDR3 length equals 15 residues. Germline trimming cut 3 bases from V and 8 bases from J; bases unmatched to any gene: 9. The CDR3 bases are TGTGCCAGCAGCTTCCGACAGGGAGGAGGGGAAAAACTGTTTTTT. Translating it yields CASSFRQGGGEKLFF.